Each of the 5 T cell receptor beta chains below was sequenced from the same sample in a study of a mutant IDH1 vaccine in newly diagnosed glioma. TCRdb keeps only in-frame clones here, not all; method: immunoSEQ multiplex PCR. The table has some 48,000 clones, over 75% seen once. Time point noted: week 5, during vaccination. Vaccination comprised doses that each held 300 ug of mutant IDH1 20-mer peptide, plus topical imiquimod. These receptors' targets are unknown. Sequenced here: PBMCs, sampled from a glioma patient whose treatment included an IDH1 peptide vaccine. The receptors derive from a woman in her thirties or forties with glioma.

CDR3 in amino acids: CASSQDSLRRYGYTF. CDR3 DNA sequence: TGTGCCAGCAGCCAAGATTCGTTGCGACGGTATGGCTACACCTTC. The V and J genes are TRBV14 and TRBJ1-2; unclear D gene. V lost 0 bases and J lost 5, with 13 bases in between. CDR1 is SGHDN, CDR2 FVKESK, per germline. CDR3 length equals 15 residues.

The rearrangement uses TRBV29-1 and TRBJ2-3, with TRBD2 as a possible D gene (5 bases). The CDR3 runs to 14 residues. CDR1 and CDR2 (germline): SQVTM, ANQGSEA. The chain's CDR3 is CSARTWISTDTQYF. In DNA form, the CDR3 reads TGCAGTGCTAGGACTTGGATAAGCACAGATACGCAGTATTTT.

Here the CDR3 DNA reads TGTGCCAGTAGTTCAAAGAGGGAGGGCCGTTTGACCCAGCATTTT. It is translated as CASSSKREGRLTQHF. V gene TRBV19 combines with J gene TRBJ1-5; D unresolved. Trimming left V 5 bases short and J 11 bases short, with 22 bases between. Germline V gene lookup returns CDR1 LNHDA and CDR2 SQIVND (reference sequence). The CDR3 loop spans 15 amino acids.

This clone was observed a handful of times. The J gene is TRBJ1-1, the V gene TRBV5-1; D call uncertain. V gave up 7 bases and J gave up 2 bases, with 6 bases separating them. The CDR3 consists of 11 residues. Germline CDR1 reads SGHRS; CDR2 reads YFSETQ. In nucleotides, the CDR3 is TGCGCCAGCGTTGGTAACACTGAAGCTTTCTTT. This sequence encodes CASVGNTEAFF.

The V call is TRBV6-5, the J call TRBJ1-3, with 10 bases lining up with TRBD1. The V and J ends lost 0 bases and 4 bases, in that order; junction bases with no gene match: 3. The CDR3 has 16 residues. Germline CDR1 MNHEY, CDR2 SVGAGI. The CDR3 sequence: CASSYSGTGVGNTIYF. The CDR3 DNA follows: TGTGCCAGCAGTTACTCTGGGACAGGGGTCGGAAACACCATATATTTT.